This entry is about one T cell receptor (beta chain). This CDR3 is also generated by other DNA sequences in the sample. The sample originates from a study of shared clonotypes between healthy human individuals. Profiling relied on immunoSEQ multiplex PCR, and the TCRdb table lists in-frame clones only, not all of them. Of 800,000 or so clones in the sample, about 97% were seen once. Germline V gene lookup returns CDR1 LNHDA and CDR2 SQIVND (reference sequence). The CDR3 contains 14 residues. V was pared by 1 base and J by 2 bases, with 9 bases between. CD45RO-negative cells were positively selected for CCR7, leaving out terminally differentiated effector memory CD45RA+ cells.

The clonotype originates from a man in his thirties or forties in good health. The chain carries TRBV19 and TRBJ2-7; D unresolved. The sequencing input was naive CD8+ T cells sorted from blood. CDR3 residues: CASSIGSGPYEQYF. CDR3 bases: TGTGCCAGTAGTATAGGGAGTGGACCCTACGAGCAGTACTTC.